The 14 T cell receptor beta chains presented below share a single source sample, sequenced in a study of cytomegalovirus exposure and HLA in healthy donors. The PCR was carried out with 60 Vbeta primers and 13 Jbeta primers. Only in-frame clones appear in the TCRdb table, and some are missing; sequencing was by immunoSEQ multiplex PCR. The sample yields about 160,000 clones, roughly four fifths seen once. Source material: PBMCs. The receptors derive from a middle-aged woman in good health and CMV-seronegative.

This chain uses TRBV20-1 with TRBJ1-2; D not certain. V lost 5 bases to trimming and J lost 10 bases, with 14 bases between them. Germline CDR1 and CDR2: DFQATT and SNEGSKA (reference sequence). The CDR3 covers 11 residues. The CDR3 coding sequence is TGCAGTGCTCGCACGCCAGGAACCTACACCTTC. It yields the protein CSARTPGTYTF.

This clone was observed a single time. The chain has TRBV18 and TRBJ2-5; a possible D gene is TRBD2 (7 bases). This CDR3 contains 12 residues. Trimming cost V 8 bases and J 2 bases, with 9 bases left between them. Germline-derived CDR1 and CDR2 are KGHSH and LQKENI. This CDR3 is CASRGAQETQYF. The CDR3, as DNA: TGTGCCAGCCGGGGGGCACAAGAGACCCAGTACTTC. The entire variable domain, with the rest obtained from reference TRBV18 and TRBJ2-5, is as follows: NAGVMQNPRHLVRRRGQEARLRCSPMKGHSHVYWYRQLPEEGLKFMVYLQKENIIDESGMPKERFSAEFPKEGPSILRIQQVVRGDSAAYFCASRGAQETQYFGPGTRLLVL.

The CDR3 DNA follows: TGTGCCAGCAGCGACGGCGGGGGGGCCTACGAGCAGTACTTC. Protein product: CASSDGGGAYEQYF. This chain joins TRBV9 and TRBJ2-7; 9 nucleotides match TRBD2. The CDR3 runs to 14 residues. Germline CDR1 and CDR2: SGDLS and YYNGEE. The J segment lost 2 bases and the V segment lost 3 bases, leaving 3 bases of the junction unmatched.

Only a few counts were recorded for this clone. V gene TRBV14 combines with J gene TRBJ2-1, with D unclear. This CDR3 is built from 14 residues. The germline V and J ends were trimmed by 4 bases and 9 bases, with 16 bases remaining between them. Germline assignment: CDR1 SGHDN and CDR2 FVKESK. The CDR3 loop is CASSPRMIAVEQFF. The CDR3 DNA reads TGTGCCAGCAGCCCCCGGATGATAGCCGTTGAGCAGTTCTTC.

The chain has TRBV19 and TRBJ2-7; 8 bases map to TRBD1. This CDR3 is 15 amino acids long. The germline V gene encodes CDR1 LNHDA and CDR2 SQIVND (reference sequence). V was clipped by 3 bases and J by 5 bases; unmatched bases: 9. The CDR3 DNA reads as TGTGCCAGTAGTATCCCCGGGACAGGTCGCCACGAGCAGTACTTC. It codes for CASSIPGTGRHEQYF.

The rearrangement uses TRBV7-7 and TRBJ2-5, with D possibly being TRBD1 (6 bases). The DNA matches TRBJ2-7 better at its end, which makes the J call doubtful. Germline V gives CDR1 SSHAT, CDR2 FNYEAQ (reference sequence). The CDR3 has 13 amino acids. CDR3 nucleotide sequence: TGTGCCAGCAGCTGGCAACAGGGTTACGAGCAGTACTTC. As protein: CASSWQQGYEQYF.

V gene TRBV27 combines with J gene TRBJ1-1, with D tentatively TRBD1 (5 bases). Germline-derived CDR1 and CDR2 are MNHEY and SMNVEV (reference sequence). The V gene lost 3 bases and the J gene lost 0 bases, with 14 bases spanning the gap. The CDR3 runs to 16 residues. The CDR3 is CASSFSVRVMNTEAFF. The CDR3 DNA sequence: TGTGCCAGCAGTTTCTCCGTCAGGGTCATGAACACTGAAGCTTTCTTT.

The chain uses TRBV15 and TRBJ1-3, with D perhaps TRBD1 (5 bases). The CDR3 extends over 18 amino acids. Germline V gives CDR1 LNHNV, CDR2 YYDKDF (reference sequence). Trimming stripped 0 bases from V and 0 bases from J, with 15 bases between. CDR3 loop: CATSRDPRTNRSGNTIYF. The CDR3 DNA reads TGTGCCACCAGCAGAGATCCCCGGACAAACCGCTCTGGAAACACCATATATTTT.

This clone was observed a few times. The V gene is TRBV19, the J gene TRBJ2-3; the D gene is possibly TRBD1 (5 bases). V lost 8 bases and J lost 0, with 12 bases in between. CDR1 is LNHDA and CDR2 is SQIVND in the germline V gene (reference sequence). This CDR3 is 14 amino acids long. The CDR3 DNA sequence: TGTGCCAGTGCCAGGGAAGGGAGCACAGATACGCAGTATTTT. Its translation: CASAREGSTDTQYF.

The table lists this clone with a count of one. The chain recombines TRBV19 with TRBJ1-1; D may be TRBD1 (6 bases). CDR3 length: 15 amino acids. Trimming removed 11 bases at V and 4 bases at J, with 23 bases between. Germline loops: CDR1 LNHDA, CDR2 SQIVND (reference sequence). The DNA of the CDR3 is TGTGCCTCGAACCCCGGGGGGCGGGGACTCACTGAAGCTTTCTTT. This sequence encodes CASNPGGRGLTEAFF. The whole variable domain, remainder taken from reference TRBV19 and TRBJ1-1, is DGGITQSPKYLFRKEGQNVTLSCEQNLNHDAMYWYRQDPGQGLRLIYYSQIVNDFQKGDIAEGYSVSREKKESFPLTVTSAQKNPTAFYLCASNPGGRGLTEAFFGQGTRLTVV.

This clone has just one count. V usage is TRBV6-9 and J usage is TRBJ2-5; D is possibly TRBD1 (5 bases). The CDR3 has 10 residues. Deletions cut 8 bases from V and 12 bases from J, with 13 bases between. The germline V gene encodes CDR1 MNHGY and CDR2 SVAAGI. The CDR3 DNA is TGTGCCAGCGGCCCATCCAGGGAGTACTTC. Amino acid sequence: CASGPSREYF.

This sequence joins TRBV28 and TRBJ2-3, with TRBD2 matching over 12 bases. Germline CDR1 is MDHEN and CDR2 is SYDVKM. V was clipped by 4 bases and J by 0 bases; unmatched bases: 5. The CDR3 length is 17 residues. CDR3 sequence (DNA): TGTGCCAGCAGTTGGGCTAGCGGGGGGGCTAGCACAGATACGCAGTATTTT. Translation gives CASSWASGGASTDTQYF.

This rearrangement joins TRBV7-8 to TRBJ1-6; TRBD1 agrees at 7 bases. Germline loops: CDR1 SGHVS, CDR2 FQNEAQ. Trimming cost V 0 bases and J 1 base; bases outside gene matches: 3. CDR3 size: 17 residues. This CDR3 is CASSLAPTGSYNSPLHF. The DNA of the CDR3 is TGTGCCAGCAGCTTAGCCCCGACAGGGTCCTATAATTCACCCCTCCACTTT.

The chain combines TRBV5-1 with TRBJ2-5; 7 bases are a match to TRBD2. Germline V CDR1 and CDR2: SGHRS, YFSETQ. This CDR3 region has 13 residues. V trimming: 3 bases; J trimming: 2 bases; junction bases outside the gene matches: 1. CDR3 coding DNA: TGCGCCAGCAGCTCGGGAGGACAAGAGACCCAGTACTTC. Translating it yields CASSSGGQETQYF.